The clone carrying this T cell receptor beta chain was detected a few times. Antigen unknown. The record originates from a study of human T cells and chemical hapten exposure. Overall study: Patients' scalps got diphenylcyclopropenone weekly throughout the approximately 25-week study. Study-wide results and caveats: Expanded TCR sets contained significantly more large CDR3 similarity clusters than controls.

Time point here: patch test 2, 6 weeks after DPC sensitization. Treatment given: therapeutic diphenylcyclopropenone sensitization with weekly scalp DPC. Total RNA was isolated from whole blood that had not been fractionated. CDR1 and CDR2 (germline): WSHSY, SAAADI. The CDR3 runs to 14 residues. The J segment lost 4 bases and the V segment lost 4 bases, leaving 3 bases of the junction unmatched. TCRdb re-analysed the RACE reads in MiXCR, keeping a single row per CDR3 protein. The sample yields about 73,000 distinct CDR3 sequences, about 8% seen once. This specimen consisted of whole blood, obtained in connection with sensitization to the hapten diphenylcyclopropenone (DPC). The receptor comes from a woman between 50 and 59 years old with alopecia areata. Some clones in this sample may be carry-over from other donors' samples. J is TRBJ2-3 and V is TRBV10-2; 9 nucleotides match TRBD1. CDR3 protein: CASSGGTGPDTQYF. The DNA of the CDR3 is TGCGCCAGCAGTGGCGGGACAGGGCCAGATACGCAGTATTTT.